These 19 T cell receptor beta chains were sequenced from one sample in a study of control samples from healthy donors and cancer patients. Sequencing used immunoSEQ multiplex PCR; TCRdb keeps in-frame clones, though not all of them. The data hold about 110,000 clones, with 80% to 95% observed a single time. The specimen was blood. Receptors were obtained from a woman under 30 in good health.

The chain carries TRBV4-3 and TRBJ2-1; D remains ambiguous. V gave up 2 bases and J gave up 10 bases, with 15 bases separating them. The germline V gene encodes CDR1 LGHNA and CDR2 YSLEER. This CDR3 contains 14 residues. CDR3 in amino acids: CASSQRQLLSEQFF. DNA for the CDR3: TGCGCCAGCAGCCAAAGGCAACTTCTCAGCGAGCAGTTCTTC.

In DNA form, the CDR3 reads TGTGCCAGCAGCTTGGACCCTCTCCACTCTGGGGCCAACGTCCTGACTTTC. Residues: CASSLDPLHSGANVLTF. The rearrangement joins TRBV5-6 to TRBJ2-6; D gene unclear. CDR1 SGHDT and CDR2 YYEEEE come from the germline V gene. The CDR3 covers 17 residues. Trimming took off 0 bases at V and 0 bases at J, with 10 bases between the two ends.

The chain carries TRBV10-3 and TRBJ1-1, with TRBD1 as a possible D gene (5 bases). The CDR3 covers 15 residues. Per germline, CDR1 ENHRY and CDR2 SYGVKD. Trimming took off 3 bases at V and 0 bases at J, with 11 bases between the two ends. In nucleotides, the CDR3 is TGTGCCATCAGTGATTGGCGGGGCGTGAACACTGAAGCTTTCTTT. This translates into CAISDWRGVNTEAFF.

This chain connects TRBV11-1 to TRBJ2-5, with a possible D match to TRBD2 (6 bases). V lost 0 bases to trimming and J lost 5 bases, with 16 bases between them. This CDR3 contains 16 residues. Per germline, CDR1 SGHAT and CDR2 FQDESV (reference sequence). The CDR3 bases are TGTGCCAGCAGCTTAGCCCTGGCAGGAGGGACGGAGACCCAGTACTTC. Its protein product is CASSLALAGGTETQYF.

The chain carries TRBV7-9 and TRBJ2-1, with 11 bases identical to TRBD1. CDR3 length equals 17 residues. Trimming cost V 4 bases and J 10 bases; bases outside gene matches: 15. The V gene's germline CDR1 is SEHNR and CDR2 FQNEAQ (reference sequence). CDR3 region: CASSYRDRGFGQGEQFF. CDR3 nucleotide sequence: TGTGCCAGCAGCTACCGGGACAGGGGGTTCGGGCAAGGAGAGCAGTTCTTC.

The rearrangement joins TRBV7-2 to TRBJ2-3, with D possibly being TRBD1 (5 bases). V lost 1 base to trimming and J lost 10 bases, with 12 bases between them. Germline loops: CDR1 SGHTA, CDR2 FQGNSA. There are 13 residues in the CDR3. CDR3 nucleotide sequence: TGTGCCAGCAGCTTAGTCAGGGTACGTCCGCAGTATTTT. Its translation: CASSLVRVRPQYF.

The chain is built from TRBV2 and TRBJ2-1, with 8 bases aligning to TRBD2. This CDR3 is built from 15 residues. In germline, CDR1 is SNHLY, CDR2 FYNNEI. The J segment lost 0 bases and the V segment lost 5 bases, leaving 3 bases of the junction unmatched. CDR3 in amino acids: CASSRLAFSYNEQFF. In DNA form, the CDR3 reads TGTGCCAGCAGTAGACTAGCGTTCTCCTACAATGAGCAGTTCTTC.

This clone has just a few counts. The genes are TRBV25-1 and TRBJ2-7; TRBD1 matches at 9 bases. CDR3 length: 14 residues. Germline V gives CDR1 MGHDK, CDR2 SYGVNS. The J segment lost 1 base and the V segment lost 6 bases, leaving 4 bases of the junction unmatched. As DNA, the CDR3 is TGTGCCAGCAGGGCCGGGACAGGGTCCTACGAGCAGTACTTC. It translates to CASRAGTGSYEQYF.

The chain recombines TRBV6-2 or TRBV6-3 with TRBJ2-5; D tentatively fits TRBD1 or TRBD2 (6 bases each). The V and J ends lost 5 bases and 4 bases respectively, with 26 bases between them. This CDR3 has 18 amino acids. The germline gives CDR1 MNHEY, CDR2 SVGEGT. CDR3 loop: CASSPEEGEWELVETQYF. The CDR3 coding sequence is TGTGCCAGCAGTCCCGAGGAGGGGGAATGGGAGCTGGTAGAGACCCAGTACTTC.

The rearrangement uses TRBV12-3 or TRBV12-4 and TRBJ1-2; the D is unclear. Trimming pared 2 bases from V and 4 bases from J, leaving 8 bases between. CDR3 length equals 13 residues. The CDR3 sequence is CASSLPLLYGYTF. CDR3 nucleotides: TGTGCCAGCAGTTTACCCCTTCTCTATGGCTACACCTTC.

The genes are TRBV4-2 and TRBJ2-3; TRBD2 matches at 8 bases. The CDR3 sequence is 18 residues long. Trimming took 1 base from V and 0 from J; bases not matched to a gene: 9. Germline CDR1 LGHNA, CDR2 YNFKEQ. The CDR3 region has the DNA TGTGCCAGCAGCCAAGCCCCTAGCGGGCCCACTAGCACAGATACGCAGTATTTT. Its protein is CASSQAPSGPTSTDTQYF.

This clone was detected only once. This chain uses TRBV10-3 with TRBJ2-5, with 11 nucleotides matching TRBD2. The CDR3 runs 19 residues. CDR1 is ENHRY, CDR2 SYGVKD, per germline. Germline trimming cut 2 bases from V and 1 base from J; bases unmatched to any gene: 12. The CDR3 is CAISEVILAGGRLQETQYF. For the CDR3, the DNA is TGTGCCATCAGTGAGGTTATCCTAGCGGGGGGCCGTCTCCAAGAGACCCAGTACTTC.

The chain combines TRBV4-3 with TRBJ2-3; 9 bases map to TRBD2. J gave up 6 bases and V 4 bases, and 11 bases lay outside the gene matches. This CDR3 has 16 amino acids. Per the germline V gene, CDR1 is LGHNA and CDR2 is YSLEER. Written as DNA, the CDR3 is TGCGCCAGCAGCCGCACGACTCTAGCGGGGATGGATACGCAGTATTTT. Its protein is CASSRTTLAGMDTQYF.

This clone was detected a few times. The chain links TRBV6-6 to TRBJ1-5, with D hard to call. The CDR3 extends over 14 amino acids. Germline values: CDR1 MNHNY, CDR2 SVGAGI (reference sequence). V was shortened by 0 bases and J by 0 bases, with 3 bases between the two germline ends. CDR3: CASSYSSSNQPQHF. Here the CDR3 DNA reads TGTGCCAGCAGTTACTCGTCTAGCAATCAGCCCCAGCATTTT.

The J gene is TRBJ1-2, the V gene TRBV19, with D unresolved. CDR1 LNHDA and CDR2 SQIVND come from the germline V gene (reference sequence). This CDR3 spans 14 amino acids. With 5 bases removed from V and 8 bases from J, the gap between germline ends came to 18 bases. The CDR3 DNA is TGTGCCAGTAGTCCCCTTTCGCGCCTGATCGGCTACACCTTC. Protein sequence: CASSPLSRLIGYTF. The variable domain in full, with the rest retrieved from reference TRBV19 and TRBJ1-2, is DGGITQSPKYLFRKEGQNVTLSCEQNLNHDAMYWYRQDPGQGLRLIYYSQIVNDFQKGDIAEGYSVSREKKESFPLTVTSAQKNPTAFYLCASSPLSRLIGYTFGSGTRLTVV.

J is TRBJ2-5 and V is TRBV18, with TRBD2 as a possible D gene (6 bases). The V end was cut by 3 bases, the J end by 4 bases, with 9 bases between. Germline loops: CDR1 KGHSH, CDR2 LQKENI. The CDR3 is made up of 13 amino acids. The CDR3 DNA reads as TGTGCCAGCTCACCCCGGAGGGGAGAGACCCAGTACTTC. Protein: CASSPRRGETQYF.

In nucleotides, the CDR3 is TGTGCCAGCAGCCCCGGACGGGAGACCCAGTACTTC. As protein: CASSPGRETQYF. The gene calls are TRBV9 and TRBJ2-5; no definite D call. V shed 4 bases and J shed 5 bases, with 9 bases lying between them. CDR1 is SGDLS, CDR2 YYNGEE, per germline. CDR3 length: 12 amino acids.

This clone was found once. The chain joins TRBV5-6 to TRBJ2-3; no clear D. The CDR3 consists of 13 residues. Germline CDR1 reads SGHDT; CDR2 reads YYEEEE. The V gene lost 5 bases and the J gene lost 6 bases, with 13 bases spanning the gap. The CDR3 spells CASSPNERDTQYF. CDR3 DNA sequence: TGTGCCAGCAGTCCCAACGAACGGGATACGCAGTATTTT.

The rearrangement links TRBV12-5 to TRBJ2-6, with TRBD1 matching over 8 bases. With 0 bases clipped from V and 0 bases from J, the junction kept 7 bases outside the gene matches. The CDR3 is 19 residues long. Germline CDR1 and CDR2: LGHNT and FRNRAP. This CDR3 is CASGLVRLGTGSGANVLTF. The CDR3, as DNA: TGTGCTAGTGGTTTGGTACGGCTGGGGACAGGCTCTGGGGCCAACGTCCTGACTTTC.